The 31 T cell receptor beta chains listed next were all sequenced from one sample in a study of T cell repertoires in cytomegalovirus infection. No antigen has been identified for these receptors. Each CDR3 protein gets one entry after TCRdb re-called the reads with MiXCR. The sample includes roughly 310,000 distinct CDR3 sequences, 25% to 30% seen only once; the top ten take 15% to 20%. The sequenced sample was cultured PBMCs, obtained from culture after CMV antigen stimulation. Receptors originate from a human donor in good health (CMV status not recorded). Some clones in this sample may be carry-over from other donors' samples.

This chain joins TRBV7-9 and TRBJ1-5, with D hard to call. Germline CDR1 reads SEHNR; CDR2 reads FQNEAQ (reference sequence). This CDR3 contains 15 residues. V lost 5 bases, J lost 6 bases, and 17 bases lay in between. The CDR3 sequence is CASSSEDPVGQPQHF. The DNA of the CDR3 is TGTGCCAGCAGCAGCGAGGACCCGGTGGGTCAGCCCCAGCATTTT.

The chain uses TRBV4-1 and TRBJ1-4; no firm D call. The germline CDR1 and CDR2 sequences are MGHRA and YSYEKL. This CDR3 comprises 12 residues. Trimming took off 0 bases at V and 12 bases at J, with 8 bases between the two ends. The CDR3 DNA follows: TGCGCCAGCAGCCAAGATATGGACGAACTGTTTTTT. Translation: CASSQDMDELFF.

This clonotype came up many times. The chain links TRBV7-2 to TRBJ2-2; D is unclear. Trimming removed 7 bases at V and 0 bases at J, with 6 bases between. Germline CDR1 reads SGHTA; CDR2 reads FQGNSA. The CDR3 covers 13 residues. The CDR3 loop reads CASTRANTGELFF. The CDR3 coding sequence is TGTGCCAGCACCCGGGCGAACACCGGGGAGCTGTTTTTT.

The rearrangement uses TRBV19 and TRBJ1-5, with D maybe TRBD1 (6 bases). The CDR3 contains 13 residues. V was clipped by 5 bases and J by 6 bases, with 11 bases between them. From germline, CDR1 is LNHDA and CDR2 SQIVND (reference sequence). In nucleotides, the CDR3 is TGTGCCAGTAGTGCGCAGGGGAGTCAGCCCCAGCATTTT. Residues: CASSAQGSQPQHF.

V gene TRBV3-1 combines with J gene TRBJ1-2; 8 nucleotides line up with TRBD1. V was clipped by 2 bases and J by 8 bases; unmatched bases: 10. Germline V lookup: CDR1 LGHDT, CDR2 YNNKEL (reference sequence). This CDR3 is built from 15 residues. CDR3 coding DNA: TGTGCCAGCAGCCAACGCTACGACAGGGGCGGGGGCTACACCTTC. This encodes CASSQRYDRGGGYTF.

This clonotype was recorded once. The gene calls are TRBV20-1 and TRBJ1-1; weak D call: TRBD1 (5 bases). V lost 6 bases to trimming and J lost 0 bases, with 17 bases between them. This CDR3 spans 15 amino acids. Germline V gene sequence: CDR1 DFQATT, CDR2 SNEGSKA (reference sequence). CDR3 protein: CSAPRAGFVNTEAFF. The CDR3 bases are TGCAGTGCGCCCAGGGCGGGGTTCGTGAACACTGAAGCTTTCTTT.

This clonotype was detected only a few times. The chain carries TRBV6-2 or TRBV6-3 and TRBJ2-5; 7 bases fit TRBD2. The CDR3 consists of 15 residues. Unmatched junction bases numbered 7, after V lost 4 bases and J lost 2 bases. In germline, CDR1 is MNHEY, CDR2 SVGEGT. The CDR3: CASSSYGEGQETQYF. CDR3 sequence (DNA): TGTGCCAGCAGTTCCTACGGGGAGGGGCAAGAGACCCAGTACTTC.

This clonotype was seen a few times. The chain links TRBV20-1 to TRBJ1-5; D might be TRBD1 (6 bases). Deletions cut 0 bases from V and 1 base from J, with 16 bases between. The CDR3 totals 17 residues. The germline gives CDR1 DFQATT, CDR2 SNEGSKA (reference sequence). Here the CDR3 reads CSARDGGRGASNQPQHF. The CDR3 DNA sequence: TGCAGTGCTAGAGATGGCGGCAGGGGTGCAAGCAATCAGCCCCAGCATTTT.

At least ten counts were recorded for this clonotype. The chain recombines TRBV6-5 with TRBJ2-3, with TRBD1 matching 7 bases. J lost 2 bases, V lost 4 bases, and 9 bases had no gene match. Per the germline V gene, CDR1 is MNHEY and CDR2 is SVGAGI. This CDR3 comprises 16 residues. CDR3 coding DNA: TGTGCCAGCAGTTTCCTTCGGGGACAGAACACAGATACGCAGTATTTT. The encoded protein is CASSFLRGQNTDTQYF.

The chain combines TRBV29-1 with TRBJ2-1; 8 nucleotides match TRBD2. Germline V lookup: CDR1 SQVTM, CDR2 ANQGSEA. Losses at the gene ends were 6 bases for V and 5 bases for J; bases not matched to a gene: 12. The length of the CDR3 is 15 residues. This CDR3 reads CSVPQSGRLHNEQFF. CDR3 DNA: TGCAGCGTGCCTCAAAGCGGGAGACTCCACAATGAGCAGTTCTTC.

The CDR3 spells CASRLTIPRAYEQYF. The DNA of the CDR3 is TGTGCCAGCAGGTTAACCATCCCTCGGGCCTACGAGCAGTACTTC. The chain combines TRBV7-7 with TRBJ2-7; the D is unclear. This CDR3 is 15 amino acids long. Germline V gives CDR1 SSHAT, CDR2 FNYEAQ (reference sequence). Trimming left V 6 bases short and J 2 bases short, with 17 bases between. Variable domain in full (rest from reference TRBV7-7 and TRBJ2-7): GAGVSQSPRYKVTKRGQDVTLRCDPISSHATLYWYQQALGQGPEFLTYFNYEAQPDKSGLPSDRFSAERPEGSISTLTIQRTEQRDSAMYRCASRLTIPRAYEQYFGPGTRLTVT.

The gene calls are TRBV12-3 or TRBV12-4 and TRBJ1-1; possibly TRBD1 for D (5 bases). Deletions cut 2 bases from V and 4 bases from J, with 11 bases between. This CDR3 is built from 14 residues. This chain's CDR3 is CASSLTRVRTEAFF. The CDR3 DNA is TGTGCCAGCAGTTTAACCAGGGTTCGCACTGAAGCTTTCTTT.

The chain recombines TRBV11-2 with TRBJ1-1, with 9 nucleotides matching TRBD1. Looked up from germline, CDR1 is SGHAT and CDR2 is FQNNGV. The J segment lost 0 bases and the V segment lost 5 bases, leaving 13 bases of the junction unmatched. The CDR3 length is 18 residues. The CDR3 here is CASSTRIGTGKMNTEAFF. Here the CDR3 DNA reads TGTGCCAGCAGCACTAGGATAGGGACAGGGAAGATGAACACTGAAGCTTTCTTT.

There are a few counts of this clonotype. V is TRBV28 and J is TRBJ1-2; D not resolved. The ends were cut back, 7 bases at V and 3 bases at J, with 18 bases in the middle. The CDR3 totals 15 residues. Germline lookup yields CDR1 MDHEN and CDR2 SYDVKM. This CDR3 is CASTTTPNRDYGYTF. The CDR3 nucleotides are TGTGCCAGCACCACGACACCGAATCGGGACTATGGCTACACCTTC.

This chain links TRBV24-1 with TRBJ2-2; the D gene is possibly TRBD1 (5 bases). Germline values: CDR1 KGHDR, CDR2 SFDVKD. The CDR3 is made up of 16 amino acids. V was shortened by 7 bases and J by 0 bases, with 14 bases between the two germline ends. DNA of the CDR3: TGTGCCACCAGGTCAGGGCGCGAATCGAACACCGGGGAGCTGTTTTTT. Its protein is CATRSGRESNTGELFF.

The rearrangement links TRBV19 to TRBJ2-5; TRBD2 matches at 9 bases. Germline values: CDR1 LNHDA, CDR2 SQIVND (reference sequence). V lost 4 bases, J lost 3 bases, and 3 bases stayed unmatched. The CDR3 contains 14 residues. The CDR3 bases are TGTGCCAGTAGTAGACTAGCGGACGAAGAGACCCAGTACTTC. This translates into CASSRLADEETQYF.

The CDR3 sequence: CASSSPGHALENTGELFF. The DNA for the CDR3 is TGTGCCAGCAGTTCGCCGGGACACGCCTTGGAGAACACCGGGGAGCTGTTTTTT. The J gene is TRBJ2-2, the V gene TRBV28, with D possibly TRBD1 on 6 matching bases. The germline CDR1 and CDR2 sequences are MDHEN and SYDVKM. This CDR3 contains 18 residues. Trimming took off 4 bases at V and 1 base at J, with 19 bases between the two ends.

The V and J genes are TRBV4-1 and TRBJ1-2; D gene ambiguous. The CDR3 length is 17 residues. Germline V lookup: CDR1 MGHRA, CDR2 YSYEKL. Trimming took off 2 bases at V and 0 bases at J, with 16 bases between the two ends. The CDR3 loop is CASSQLGSNPANYGYTF. In DNA form, the CDR3 reads TGCGCCAGCAGCCAACTGGGGTCCAACCCAGCTAACTATGGCTACACCTTC.

This clonotype came up once. The rearrangement uses TRBV20-1 and TRBJ1-2; 10 nucleotides agree with TRBD1. Per germline, CDR1 DFQATT and CDR2 SNEGSKA (reference sequence). The V gene end was trimmed by 2 bases and the J gene end by 8 bases; junction bases not matched to a gene: 5. This CDR3 comprises 13 residues. CDR3 nucleotides: TGCAGTGCTAGACCGGGACAGGGGAGGGGCTACACCTTC. This gives the protein CSARPGQGRGYTF.

This chain joins TRBV28 and TRBJ1-5; tentative D call: TRBD1 (5 bases). This CDR3 region has 16 residues. Germline values: CDR1 MDHEN, CDR2 SYDVKM. The V and J ends lost 4 bases and 1 base respectively, with 14 bases between them. The CDR3 nucleotides read TGTGCCAGCAGTTCGTCGACAGTCTTGAGCAATCAGCCCCAGCATTTT. Its translation: CASSSSTVLSNQPQHF.

The sample holds a few counts of this clonotype. The chain joins TRBV2 to TRBJ1-1; D unresolved. The CDR3 has 12 amino acids. Germline V lookup: CDR1 SNHLY, CDR2 FYNNEI. V lost 2 bases, J lost 7 bases, and 8 bases lay in between. The DNA for the CDR3 is TGTGCCAGCAGTGAAAGGGCTCTTGAAGCTTTCTTT. It encodes CASSERALEAFF.

V gene TRBV19 combines with J gene TRBJ1-5, with D tentatively TRBD1 (5 bases). The germline V gene has CDR1 LNHDA and CDR2 SQIVND (reference sequence). The CDR3 length is 18 residues. Deletions cut 5 bases from V and 1 base from J, with 21 bases between. The CDR3 protein is CASSPNPGREGSNQPQHF. CDR3 bases: TGTGCCAGTAGTCCCAACCCCGGCAGGGAAGGGAGCAATCAGCCCCAGCATTTT.

This clonotype was counted only a few times. V gene TRBV6-5 combines with J gene TRBJ1-1, with D possibly being TRBD1 (5 bases). Trimming took off 6 bases at V and 3 bases at J, with 14 bases between the two ends. The CDR3 is made up of 14 amino acids. CDR1 is MNHEY and CDR2 is SVGAGI in the germline V gene. CDR3 in amino acids: CASSLGVEDTEAFF. The CDR3 DNA reads TGTGCCAGCAGCCTAGGGGTGGAGGACACTGAAGCTTTCTTT.

The chain uses TRBV7-9 and TRBJ1-2, with D tentatively TRBD1 (6 bases). Germline values: CDR1 SEHNR, CDR2 FQNEAQ (reference sequence). The V end lost 7 bases, the J end lost 4 bases, and 13 bases lay between the germline ends. This CDR3 has 13 residues. The CDR3 reads CASTGDTIYGYTF. For the CDR3, the DNA is TGTGCCAGCACCGGGGACACGATCTATGGCTACACCTTC. The full variable domain, with the rest looked up from reference TRBV7-9 and TRBJ1-2, is DTGVSQNPRHKITKRGQNVTFRCDPISEHNRLYWYRQTLGQGPEFLTYFQNEAQLEKSRLLSDRFSAERPKGSFSTLEIQRTEQGDSAMYLCASTGDTIYGYTFGSGTRLTVV.

This clonotype occurred once. V gene TRBV19 combines with J gene TRBJ1-1; no firm D call. This CDR3 has 13 residues. The V and J ends lost 3 bases and 1 base respectively, with 6 bases between them. Germline assignment: CDR1 LNHDA and CDR2 SQIVND (reference sequence). CDR3 protein: CASSIVTNTEAFF. CDR3 in DNA: TGTGCCAGTAGTATCGTCACGAACACTGAAGCTTTCTTT.

The sample holds a few counts of this clonotype. The chain combines TRBV28 with TRBJ2-3; perhaps TRBD2 as D (5 bases). Germline CDR1 MDHEN, CDR2 SYDVKM. Deletions cut 1 base from V and 5 bases from J, with 10 bases between. The CDR3 loop spans 14 amino acids. The CDR3 reads CASSLSLAEDTQYF. CDR3 bases: TGTGCCAGCAGTTTATCCCTAGCTGAAGATACGCAGTATTTT.

The rearrangement uses TRBV12-3 or TRBV12-4 and TRBJ2-1, with TRBD1 matching over 9 bases. The V and J ends lost 6 bases and 7 bases, in that order; junction bases with no gene match: 7. The CDR3 is made up of 14 amino acids. CDR3 residues: CASRTGGPRNEQFF. For the CDR3, the DNA is TGTGCCAGCAGGACAGGGGGGCCTCGAAATGAGCAGTTCTTC.

This clonotype has more than one count but fewer than ten. This chain connects TRBV12-3 or TRBV12-4 to TRBJ2-1, with TRBD2 as a possible D gene (6 bases). The length of the CDR3 is 12 residues. Trimming left V 5 bases short and J 15 bases short, with 17 bases between. DNA of the CDR3: TGTGCCAGCAGTCCCGAGGAGACTAGGGGGTTCTTC. It translates to CASSPEETRGFF.

The chain employs TRBV20-1 and TRBJ2-1, with D possibly called TRBD1 or TRBD2 (5 bases each). Deletions cut 3 bases from V and 9 bases from J, with 24 bases between. Germline loops: CDR1 DFQATT, CDR2 SNEGSKA (reference sequence). The CDR3 length is 16 residues. Here the CDR3 DNA reads TGCAGTGCTAGGCCCAGCCGGGGCTCGGTCGGGCCTGAGCAGTTCTTC. It is translated as CSARPSRGSVGPEQFF.

J is TRBJ1-6 and V is TRBV19, with 8 bases aligning to TRBD1. Germline V gives CDR1 LNHDA, CDR2 SQIVND (reference sequence). The CDR3 is 14 residues long. V gave up 7 bases and J gave up 10 bases; unmatched junction bases: 9. CDR3 DNA sequence: TGTGCCAGTACCCCGGACAGGGACCCCTCACCCCTCCACTTT. Protein product: CASTPDRDPSPLHF.

This clonotype was seen only a few times. This chain connects TRBV7-3 to TRBJ1-1; D is perhaps TRBD1 (5 bases). The CDR3 runs 14 residues. Germline assignment: CDR1 SGHTA and CDR2 FQGTGA. Trimming pared 5 bases from V and 10 bases from J, leaving 20 bases between. The CDR3 spells CASSPGPPGAPAFF. The CDR3 DNA reads as TGTGCCAGCAGCCCGGGACCGCCTGGGGCTCCAGCTTTCTTT.